The 26 T cell receptor beta chains in this list originate from one sample, sequenced in a study of cytomegalovirus exposure and HLA in healthy donors. PCR primers comprised 60 Vbeta and 13 Jbeta primers. Using immunoSEQ multiplex PCR, the repertoire was profiled, and TCRdb retains in-frame clones only, with some absent. The repertoire holds 160,000 or so clones, approximately 85% seen once, with 2% to 2.5% in the top ten. The sequenced sample consisted of PBMCs. Receptor source: a woman aged 18 to 35 in good health and CMV-seronegative.

The chain is built from TRBV29-1 and TRBJ1-1; D call uncertain. Germline V lookup: CDR1 SQVTM, CDR2 ANQGSEA. V lost 4 bases and J lost 14, with 8 bases in between. The CDR3 consists of 8 residues. CDR3 bases: TGCAGCGTTGGAGGTGGGTTCTTT. Its translation: CSVGGGFF.

The chain is built from TRBV7-6 and TRBJ2-2; D might be TRBD2 (6 bases). Germline V gene sequence: CDR1 SGHVS, CDR2 FNYEAQ. The CDR3 consists of 13 residues. Trimming took off 5 bases at V and 6 bases at J, with 10 bases between the two ends. The CDR3 DNA is TGTGCCAGCAGCGGACGACTAGCCGGGGAGCTGTTTTTT. Translation gives CASSGRLAGELFF.

The rearrangement uses TRBV7-2 and TRBJ2-3; D is undetermined. This CDR3 has 11 amino acids. Germline values: CDR1 SGHTA, CDR2 FQGNSA. V was cut by 5 bases and J by 8 bases, with 8 bases left in between. In DNA, the CDR3 is TGTGCCAGCAGCCCAACTTTTACGCAGTATTTT. This codes for CASSPTFTQYF.

The chain carries TRBV5-1 and TRBJ2-1; TRBD2 agrees at 11 bases. This CDR3 comprises 17 residues. Trimming removed 3 bases from V and 7 bases from J; junction bases left unmatched: 12. CDR1 SGHRS and CDR2 YFSETQ come from the germline V gene. The CDR3 sequence: CASSWTEGASGGNEQFF. CDR3 nucleotide sequence: TGCGCCAGCAGCTGGACCGAGGGGGCTAGCGGGGGGAATGAGCAGTTCTTC.

The CDR3 reads CASSLLAGGQETQYF. CDR3 nucleotide sequence: TGCGCCAGCAGCTTGCTAGCGGGGGGGCAAGAGACCCAGTACTTC. V is TRBV5-1 and J is TRBJ2-5, with TRBD2 matching 12 bases. The CDR3 length is 15 residues. Germline trimming cut 1 base from V and 2 bases from J; bases unmatched to any gene: 0. CDR1 is SGHRS, CDR2 YFSETQ, per germline.

This clone was picked up one time. This chain connects TRBV11-2 to TRBJ2-5; tentatively, D is TRBD1 (6 bases). CDR3 length: 13 amino acids. V lost 7 bases and J lost 2, with 11 bases in between. CDR1 and CDR2 (germline): SGHAT, FQNNGV. The CDR3 loop is CASTLGQQETQYF. Here the CDR3 DNA reads TGTGCCAGCACCCTAGGACAGCAAGAGACCCAGTACTTC. Full variable domain (remainder filled in from reference TRBV11-2 and TRBJ2-5): EAGVAQSPRYKIIEKRQSVAFWCNPISGHATLYWYQQILGQGPKLLIQFQNNGVVDDSQLPKDRFSAERLKGVDSTLKIQPAKLEDSAVYLCASTLGQQETQYFGPGTRLLVL.

The chain uses TRBV27 and TRBJ1-2, with TRBD1 matching over 7 bases. This CDR3 contains 12 residues. Germline loops: CDR1 MNHEY, CDR2 SMNVEV (reference sequence). Unmatched junction bases numbered 4, after V lost 5 bases and J lost 7 bases. CDR3 amino acids: CASSLTGFGYTF. CDR3 in DNA: TGTGCCAGCAGTCTGACAGGGTTTGGCTACACCTTC.

The CDR3 DNA is TGTGCCAGCAGTCTTCGACAGGGCCAATCACCCCTCCACTTT. It translates to CASSLRQGQSPLHF. This rearrangement joins TRBV28 to TRBJ1-6; 7 bases agree with TRBD1. After removal of 5 bases from V and 10 bases from J, the junction contained 8 bases not matched to a gene. Germline CDR1 and CDR2: MDHEN and SYDVKM. CDR3 size: 14 residues.

The CDR3 DNA follows: TGTGCCAGCAACAGACAGGGGCGGCAGCCCCAGCATTTT. This sequence encodes CASNRQGRQPQHF. The chain recombines TRBV2 with TRBJ1-5; 8 nucleotides line up with TRBD1. This CDR3 comprises 13 residues. Germline loops: CDR1 SNHLY, CDR2 FYNNEI. Trimming cost V 7 bases and J 7 bases; bases outside gene matches: 6. Based on the CDR3 plus reference TRBV2 and TRBJ1-5, the full variable domain is EPEVTQTPSHQVTQMGQEVILRCVPISNHLYFYWYRQILGQKVEFLVSFYNNEISEKSEIFDDQFSVERPDGSNFTLKIRSTKLEDSAMYFCASNRQGRQPQHFGDGTRLSIL.

This clone has a single count. The V call is TRBV6-4, the J call TRBJ1-5; a possible D gene is TRBD1 (6 bases). The CDR3 extends over 13 amino acids. CDR1 MRHNA and CDR2 SNTAGT come from the germline V gene. V dropped 8 bases and J dropped 5 bases, with 13 bases sitting between them. The CDR3 is CASAYRADQPQHF. CDR3 DNA: TGTGCCAGCGCATACAGGGCCGATCAGCCCCAGCATTTT.

The CDR3 here is CASSVVPLSSEQFF. The CDR3 region has the DNA TGTGCCAGCAGCGTGGTCCCTCTAAGTAGTGAGCAGTTCTTC. The genes are TRBV5-8 and TRBJ2-1; no clear D gene. Per the germline V gene, CDR1 is SGHTS and CDR2 is YDEGEE. This CDR3 region has 14 residues. Trimming took off 4 bases at V and 9 bases at J, with 17 bases between the two ends.

The V gene is TRBV7-2, the J gene TRBJ2-5, with 8 nucleotides matching TRBD2. The CDR3 extends over 14 amino acids. Germline V CDR1 and CDR2: SGHTA, FQGNSA. Unmatched junction bases numbered 4, after V lost 3 bases and J lost 4 bases. CDR3 residues: CASSFSGMGETQYF. CDR3 bases: TGTGCCAGCAGCTTTAGCGGGATGGGAGAGACCCAGTACTTC.

The chain couples TRBV11-2 to TRBJ1-1, with 8 positions matching TRBD1. J lost 3 bases, V lost 1 base, and 4 bases had no gene match. Per the germline V gene, CDR1 is SGHAT and CDR2 is FQNNGV. The CDR3 contains 15 residues. CDR3 coding DNA: TGTGCCAGCAGCTTAGCAGGGGGCTCCTACACTGAAGCTTTCTTT. It is translated as CASSLAGGSYTEAFF.

The chain joins TRBV15 to TRBJ2-6; 10 bases fit TRBD1. The CDR3 has 16 amino acids. Germline V lookup: CDR1 LNHNV, CDR2 YYDKDF (reference sequence). V shed 3 bases, J shed 1 base, and the junction held 0 bases outside the gene matches. The CDR3 DNA sequence: TGTGCCACCAGCAGGGACAGGGGGTCTGGGGCCAACGTCCTGACTTTC. Translating it yields CATSRDRGSGANVLTF. Filled out from reference TRBV15 and TRBJ2-6, the complete variable domain reads DAMVIQNPRYQVTQFGKPVTLSCSQTLNHNVMYWYQQKSSQAPKLLFHYYDKDFNNEADTPDNFQSRRPNTSFCFLDIRSPGLGDTAMYLCATSRDRGSGANVLTFGAGSRLTVL.

The chain has TRBV6-5 and TRBJ2-3; 7 bases match TRBD2. V shed 6 bases, J shed 1 base, and the junction held 4 bases outside the gene matches. CDR1 is MNHEY, CDR2 SVGAGI, per germline. The CDR3 is 14 residues long. CDR3 DNA: TGTGCCAGCAGCGCCGCGGGGGGCACAGATACGCAGTATTTT. This translates into CASSAAGGTDTQYF.

The chain links TRBV6-4 to TRBJ2-3, with unresolved D. The CDR3 has 14 residues. The V gene's germline CDR1 is MRHNA and CDR2 SNTAGT. V was trimmed by 4 bases and J by 1 base, leaving 9 bases between them. The CDR3 sequence is CASSALAGTDTQYF. The DNA of the CDR3 is TGTGCCAGCAGTGCCCTGGCGGGCACAGATACGCAGTATTTT.

V is TRBV11-2 and J is TRBJ2-7; 13 bases line up with TRBD2. This CDR3 has 15 residues. CDR1 is SGHAT, CDR2 FQNNGV, per germline. Trimming took 4 bases from V and 2 from J; bases not matched to a gene: 2. DNA of the CDR3: TGTGCCAGCAGCTCTGGGACTAGCGGGGCCTACGAGCAGTACTTC. Its translation: CASSSGTSGAYEQYF.

This sequence joins TRBV15 and TRBJ1-1; D is unclear. The CDR3 extends over 14 amino acids. V was shortened by 0 bases and J by 7 bases, with 12 bases between the two germline ends. CDR1 is LNHNV, CDR2 YYDKDF, per germline (reference sequence). The CDR3 sequence: CATSRDYTDREAFF. In DNA form, the CDR3 reads TGTGCCACCAGCAGAGATTATACAGACCGTGAAGCTTTCTTT.

V usage is TRBV11-2 and J usage is TRBJ2-5; the D is unclear. The DNA end is a closer match to TRBJ2-7, so the J assignment may be wrong. This CDR3 has 13 amino acids. Germline values: CDR1 SGHAT, CDR2 FQNNGV. For the CDR3, the DNA is TGTGCCAGCAGCTTAGTGAATGGAGCCGAGCAGTACTTC. It codes for CASSLVNGAEQYF.

The rearrangement joins TRBV7-6 to TRBJ1-4; D is undetermined. The CDR3 sequence is 12 residues long. Germline-derived CDR1 and CDR2 are SGHVS and FNYEAQ. V lost 1 base, J lost 10 bases, and 7 bases lay in between. In nucleotides, the CDR3 is TGTGCCAGCAGCTTAGTAACGGGAAAACTGTTTTTT. Amino acids: CASSLVTGKLFF.

V usage is TRBV29-1 and J usage is TRBJ1-1; D might be TRBD1 (5 bases). The CDR3 runs 13 residues. The germline gives CDR1 SQVTM, CDR2 ANQGSEA. Trimming took 5 bases from V and 1 from J, leaving 11 bases between them. CDR3 bases: TGCAGCGTTACTGGGGGGTCGAACACTGAAGCTTTCTTT. Its translation: CSVTGGSNTEAFF. Drawing the rest from reference TRBV29-1 and TRBJ1-1, the complete variable domain is SAVISQKPSRDICQRGTSLTIQCQVDSQVTMMFWYRQQPGQSLTLIATANQGSEATYESGFVIDKFPISRPNLTFSTLTVSNMSPEDSSIYLCSVTGGSNTEAFFGQGTRLTVV.

DNA of the CDR3: TGTGCCCCCGGGGGGGGTCCGAACACCGGGGAGCTGTTTTTT. This sequence encodes CAPGGGPNTGELFF. The V and J genes are TRBV7-9 and TRBJ2-2; 8 nucleotides line up with TRBD2. Germline lookup yields CDR1 SEHNR and CDR2 FQNEAQ (reference sequence). V shed 11 bases, J shed 0 bases, and the junction held 5 bases outside the gene matches. The CDR3 totals 14 residues. Supplemented by reference TRBV7-9 and TRBJ2-2, the full variable domain reads DTGVSQNPRHKITKRGQNVTFRCDPISEHNRLYWYRQTLGQGPEFLTYFQNEAQLEKSRLLSDRFSAERPKGSFSTLEIQRTEQGDSAMYLCAPGGGPNTGELFFGEGSRLTVL.

The CDR3 DNA reads TGTGCCAGCAGTGTGAGGCAGGGGAAGTTGGATACGCAGTATTTT. It yields the protein CASSVRQGKLDTQYF. The rearrangement links TRBV6-1 to TRBJ2-3; D might be TRBD1 (6 bases). In germline, CDR1 is MNHNS, CDR2 SASEGT. The length of the CDR3 is 15 residues. Trimming stripped 4 bases from V and 6 bases from J, with 17 bases between.

This sequence joins TRBV6-5 and TRBJ1-5; weak D call: TRBD1 (5 bases). Looked up from germline, CDR1 is MNHEY and CDR2 is SVGAGI. This CDR3 is built from 14 residues. V dropped 8 bases and J dropped 2 bases, with 13 bases sitting between them. The CDR3 region has the DNA TGTGCCAGCCCGACGGGGGTGGGCAATCAGCCCCAGCATTTT. Its protein is CASPTGVGNQPQHF.

A few counts support this clone. The rearrangement uses TRBV5-1 and TRBJ2-2; the D is unclear. The ends were cut back, 1 base at V and 1 base at J, with 2 bases in the middle. This CDR3 is built from 13 residues. Germline V gene lookup returns CDR1 SGHRS and CDR2 YFSETQ. The CDR3 bases are TGCGCCAGCAGCTTGCAGAACACCGGGGAGCTGTTTTTT. Translation gives CASSLQNTGELFF.

This chain joins TRBV7-9 and TRBJ1-1, with D unresolved. The CDR3 is 12 amino acids. The germline CDR1 and CDR2 sequences are SEHNR and FQNEAQ (reference sequence). V shed 8 bases and J shed 4 bases, with 11 bases lying between them. This CDR3 reads CASPGSRTEAFF. In DNA, the CDR3 is TGTGCCAGCCCCGGTAGTCGCACTGAAGCTTTCTTT.